This TCR beta chain is from a study of Ad26.COV2.S vaccination and SARS-CoV-2 variants. Assay: immunoSEQ multiplex PCR; the TCRdb copy retains only in-frame clones and omits some. The table shows hundreds of thousands of clones, with roughly 90% occurring only once. Indicated treatment: over 15 received Ad26.COV2.S at low or high dose, single or two shots; about 5 received placebo; per-sample allocation not given. Samples came from day 63 after the first vaccine or placebo injection. Unmatched junction bases numbered 3, after V lost 5 bases and J lost 8 bases. The CDR3 is 13 amino acids. Per the germline V gene, CDR1 is SGHTA and CDR2 is FQGTGA.

The rearrangement links TRBV7-3 to TRBJ1-4; TRBD1 agrees at 9 bases. The sample here was peripheral blood, taken in a trial of Ad26.COV2.S vaccine versus placebo. The TCR sequence derives from a person aged 18-60 years who received the Ad26.COV2.S COVID-19 vaccine or a placebo. CDR3 amino acids: CASSLTGGEKLFF. The CDR3 DNA follows: TGTGCCAGCAGCCTCACAGGGGGCGAAAAACTGTTTTTT.